The sequence of this T cell receptor (beta chain) was determined in a study of T cells in Graves' hyperthyroidism and ophthalmopathy. The overall study: Peripheral blood was obtained at initial diagnosis, preceding any treatment. Study observations and caveats: Blood held most thyroid clonotypes expanded above 0.001 frequency. Ophthalmopathy cases were set apart from stable hyperthyroidism by a 13 V-J model.

PBMCs came from about 10 ml fresh peripheral blood. V was shortened by 3 bases and J by 5 bases, with 7 bases between the two germline ends. The CDR3 consists of 12 residues. The V gene's germline CDR1 is KGHSH and CDR2 LQKENI. Researchers amplified the TCR beta CDR3 regions from RNA transcripts. The primer set for the first-round RT-PCR of the TCR CDR3 was HTBI. Via MiXCR, TCRdb re-called the multiplex PCR reads, giving one row per CDR3 protein. The sample includes about 420,000 distinct CDR3 sequences, around 14% of them seen just once. The table lists this clonotype with many counts. Antigen unknown.

The receptor was derived from a woman aged 18-35 years with Graves' hyperthyroidism. Sample: blood. The rearrangement uses TRBV18 and TRBJ2-5; a weak D match, TRBD2 (5 bases). CDR3 in DNA: TGTGCCAGCTCACCGGGGAGCGAGACCCAGTACTTC. Amino acids: CASSPGSETQYF.